This entry concerns a single TCR beta chain. This record belongs to a study of blood T cell repertoires in COVID-19. Background on the study: Researchers got acute and convalescent COVID-19 samples from the United States, Italy and Spain. Nucleic acid was either cDNA or gDNA, and it came from T cells, B-cell-depleted T cells, or PBMCs.

CDR3 size: 17 residues. The V segment lost 3 bases and the J segment 5 bases; nucleotides outside the gene matches: 9. The method was immunoSEQ multiplex PCR; TCRdb's version includes in-frame clones alone and lacks a portion of them. The data show around 180,000 clones, approximately 90% seen once. The chain combines TRBV5-3 with TRBJ1-6; TRBD1 matches 9 bases. TRBV5-3 is sorted into the ORF group, with uncertain function. This receptor was obtained from a man between 65 and 85 years old with active or convalescent COVID-19. The specimen was peripheral blood. CDR3 sequence reads: CARSSRQGGRNNSPLHF. The CDR3 nucleotides are TGTGCCAGAAGCTCAAGACAGGGGGGAAGGAATAATTCACCCCTCCACTTT.